This T cell receptor (beta chain) was captured by sequencing in a study of blood T cell repertoires in COVID-19. TCRdb's copy holds only in-frame clones and misses some; the assay was immunoSEQ multiplex PCR. Counted here are under 250,000 clones, roughly 85% occurring once; the ten biggest clones make up 5.1%. This CDR3 is built from 18 residues. V lost 4 bases and J lost 0; bases outside the gene matches: 15. In germline, CDR1 is SGHNT, CDR2 YYREEE (reference sequence). This clonotype originated in a man between 50 and 59 years old with COVID-19, enrolled during active disease. The specimen was peripheral blood. The chain uses TRBV5-4 and TRBJ1-1; TRBD1 agrees at 7 bases. The CDR3 region is CASSGRKGAGSVNTEAFF. The CDR3 DNA follows: TGTGCCAGCAGCGGGAGAAAGGGGGCGGGGTCTGTGAACACTGAAGCTTTCTTT.